This T cell receptor beta chain was observed in a study of blood T cell repertoires in COVID-19. About the study: Samples of COVID-19 (acute and convalescent) were obtained from the United States, Italy and Spain. PBMCs, B-cell-depleted T cells, or T cells were the source of the cDNA or gDNA that made up the material.

This clone was observed a single time. The CDR3 loop spans 15 amino acids. J gave up 4 bases and V 4 bases, and 5 bases lay outside the gene matches. Germline V gene sequence: CDR1 SGHDN, CDR2 FVKESK. Only in-frame clones appear in the TCRdb table, and some are missing; sequencing was by immunoSEQ multiplex PCR. The sample holds around 40,000 clones, 92% seen once. The J gene is TRBJ2-3, the V gene TRBV14; 10 bases line up with TRBD2. The specimen sequenced was peripheral blood. This TCR came from a human donor in a cohort sampled during active COVID-19. CDR3 sequence (DNA): TGTGCCAGCAGCCTGGGCGGGACTAGCGCAGATACGCAGTATTTT. Translating it yields CASSLGGTSADTQYF.